This entry lists 29 T cell receptor beta chains sequenced from one sample in a study of cytomegalovirus exposure and HLA in healthy donors. Only in-frame clones appear in the TCRdb table, and some are missing; sequencing was by immunoSEQ multiplex PCR. Among about 120,000 clones, more than 75% were seen once, and the ten largest hold 2% to 2.5%. Material for sequencing was PBMCs. These receptors were collected from a woman aged 25 to 45 in good health and CMV-seronegative.

The gene calls are TRBV7-2 and TRBJ2-4; D is possibly TRBD1 (5 bases). V lost 5 bases, J lost 3 bases, and 20 bases lay in between. This CDR3 comprises 17 residues. The germline CDR1 and CDR2 sequences are SGHTA and FQGNSA. The CDR3 spells CASSEQAGQGYKNIQYF. In nucleotides, the CDR3 is TGTGCCAGCAGCGAACAGGCCGGTCAGGGTTACAAAAACATTCAGTACTTC.

This clone was detected once. This chain links TRBV2 with TRBJ2-3; TRBD2 aligns across 8 bases. The J segment lost 0 bases and the V segment lost 3 bases, leaving 5 bases of the junction unmatched. Per germline, CDR1 SNHLY and CDR2 FYNNEI. The CDR3 is made up of 16 amino acids. This CDR3 reads CASSERAGGSTDTQYF. As DNA, the CDR3 is TGTGCCAGCAGTGAGAGGGCGGGGGGAAGCACAGATACGCAGTATTTT.

This clone was seen a few times. This sequence joins TRBV5-1 and TRBJ1-6; D not resolved. The CDR3 is made up of 13 amino acids. Trimming left V 0 bases short and J 8 bases short, with 6 bases between. Germline lookup yields CDR1 SGHRS and CDR2 YFSETQ. CDR3 sequence: CASSLVPDSPLHF. The CDR3, as DNA: TGCGCCAGCAGCTTGGTGCCAGATTCACCCCTCCACTTT.

The rearrangement links TRBV29-1 to TRBJ2-5; D gene unclear. This CDR3 is built from 12 residues. Germline loops: CDR1 SQVTM, CDR2 ANQGSEA. V was clipped by 4 bases and J by 2 bases, with 8 bases between them. Here the CDR3 DNA reads TGCAGCGTTGCGACATCACAAGAGACCCAGTACTTC. Encoded protein: CSVATSQETQYF.

The V gene is TRBV5-4, the J gene TRBJ1-2; 8 nucleotides align to TRBD1. The CDR3 consists of 16 residues. Germline V gives CDR1 SGHNT, CDR2 YYREEE (reference sequence). The trim removed 0 bases at V and 6 bases at J, leaving 10 bases unmatched. The DNA for the CDR3 is TGTGCCAGCAGCTTGGTGCAGGGGGCGCGGTCGAATGGCTACACCTTC. Translating gives CASSLVQGARSNGYTF.

CDR3 sequence (DNA): TGTGCCAGCAGCTTAGCGCTAATCTCCATCGGGCAGGGTTGGGGCACAGATACGCAGTATTTT. It yields the protein CASSLALISIGQGWGTDTQYF. This chain joins TRBV7-8 and TRBJ2-3, with D perhaps TRBD1 (5 bases). The germline gives CDR1 SGHVS, CDR2 FQNEAQ. Trimming took off 0 bases at V and 1 base at J, with 26 bases between the two ends. The CDR3 runs to 21 residues.

The CDR3 nucleotides are TGTGCCAGCAGCTTGAAAGGGGGCCAAGAGACCCAGTACTTC. It yields the protein CASSLKGGQETQYF. This chain joins TRBV5-4 and TRBJ2-5, with a possible D match to TRBD1 (6 bases). CDR1 is SGHNT and CDR2 is YYREEE in the germline V gene (reference sequence). The CDR3 has 14 amino acids. The ends were cut back, 1 base at V and 1 base at J, with 8 bases in the middle.

This clone was recorded a few times. This sequence joins TRBV5-6 and TRBJ2-7; no reliable D call. CDR1 SGHDT and CDR2 YYEEEE come from the germline V gene. CDR3 length: 13 amino acids. Trimming stripped 0 bases from V and 0 bases from J, with 4 bases between. The CDR3 DNA is TGTGCCAGCAGCTTGGTGGCCTCCTACGAGCAGTACTTC. This encodes CASSLVASYEQYF.

The rearrangement joins TRBV30 to TRBJ2-5, with a tentative D call TRBD1 (6 bases). This CDR3 contains 13 residues. Germline lookup yields CDR1 GTSNPN and CDR2 SVGIG (reference sequence). V lost 0 bases and J lost 4, with 9 bases in between. CDR3 DNA: TGTGCCTGGAGTGTACAAGGGGGAGAGACCCAGTACTTC. Translating it yields CAWSVQGGETQYF. The whole variable domain, remainder taken from reference TRBV30 and TRBJ2-5, is SQTIHQWPATLVQPVGSPLSLECTVEGTSNPNLYWYRQAAGRGLQLLFYSVGIGQISSEVPQNLSASRPQDRQFILSSKKLLLSDSGFYLCAWSVQGGETQYFGPGTRLLVL.

This chain uses TRBV30 with TRBJ2-7, with 12 bases lining up with TRBD2. V lost 3 bases to trimming and J lost 2 bases; unmatched junction nucleotides: 5. The V gene's germline CDR1 is GTSNPN and CDR2 SVGIG (reference sequence). The CDR3 sequence is 15 residues long. The CDR3 here is CAWSPGLAGTYEQYF. The CDR3 bases are TGTGCCTGGAGCCCCGGACTAGCGGGGACCTACGAGCAGTACTTC.

The chain has TRBV27 and TRBJ2-2; D might be TRBD2 (6 bases). CDR3 size: 14 residues. V dropped 5 bases and J dropped 6 bases, with 13 bases sitting between them. From germline, CDR1 is MNHEY and CDR2 SMNVEV (reference sequence). This CDR3 is CASSPLAIAGELFF. DNA for the CDR3: TGTGCCAGCAGTCCACTAGCAATCGCCGGGGAGCTGTTTTTT.

The rearrangement links TRBV5-1 to TRBJ1-3; weak D call: TRBD1 (6 bases). The CDR3 totals 14 residues. The germline gives CDR1 SGHRS, CDR2 YFSETQ. Trimming stripped 0 bases from V and 8 bases from J, with 12 bases between. CDR3 sequence (DNA): TGCGCCAGCAGCTTGGAACAGGGTAGTGACACCATATATTTT. This encodes CASSLEQGSDTIYF.

The V and J genes are TRBV11-2 and TRBJ1-1; D is perhaps TRBD1 (5 bases). CDR3 length equals 14 residues. Germline values: CDR1 SGHAT, CDR2 FQNNGV. V shed 2 bases and J shed 3 bases, with 10 bases lying between them. This chain's CDR3 is CASSLFVRDTEAFF. The CDR3 nucleotides read TGTGCCAGCAGCTTATTTGTCAGGGACACTGAAGCTTTCTTT. Looking up the rest from reference TRBV11-2 and TRBJ1-1 gives the full variable domain: EAGVAQSPRYKIIEKRQSVAFWCNPISGHATLYWYQQILGQGPKLLIQFQNNGVVDDSQLPKDRFSAERLKGVDSTLKIQPAKLEDSAVYLCASSLFVRDTEAFFGQGTRLTVV.

This chain links TRBV30 with TRBJ1-2; the D gene is possibly TRBD1 (5 bases). V lost 0 bases, J lost 2 bases, and 13 bases lay in between. The germline gives CDR1 GTSNPN, CDR2 SVGIG (reference sequence). This CDR3 is 15 amino acids long. The chain's CDR3 is CAWSVPGALNYGYTF. Here the CDR3 DNA reads TGTGCCTGGAGTGTACCTGGGGCCCTAAACTATGGCTACACCTTC.

The V call is TRBV14, the J call TRBJ2-3; TRBD2 agrees at 8 bases. The junction had 8 bases not matched to a gene; V was cut back by 1 base and J by 14 bases. This CDR3 is 13 amino acids long. CDR1 and CDR2 from the germline V gene are SGHDN and FVKESK. The CDR3 spells CASSQVRGGSMYF. The CDR3, as DNA: TGTGCCAGCAGCCAAGTGCGCGGGGGGTCAATGTATTTT.

This chain links TRBV13 with TRBJ1-1; 11 bases align to TRBD1. The CDR3 is 16 amino acids. The V gene's germline CDR1 is PRHDT and CDR2 FYEKMQ (reference sequence). V was pared by 0 bases and J by 6 bases, with 6 bases of the junction left unmatched. CDR3 sequence (DNA): TGTGCCAGCAGCTTAGGGGACAGGGGGCGACGCGCTGAAGCTTTCTTT. Its protein is CASSLGDRGRRAEAFF.

CDR3 loop: CASSLLGQAEKLFF. The CDR3 region has the DNA TGCGCCAGCAGCTTGCTCGGACAGGCCGAAAAACTGTTTTTT. The chain joins TRBV5-1 to TRBJ1-4, with 7 bases lining up with TRBD1. The length of the CDR3 is 14 residues. Germline trimming cut 1 base from V and 8 bases from J; bases unmatched to any gene: 5. Germline V gene data show CDR1 as SGHRS and CDR2 as YFSETQ.

This chain connects TRBV30 to TRBJ2-2; the D is unclear. Germline CDR1 and CDR2: GTSNPN and SVGIG (reference sequence). Trimming stripped 0 bases from V and 0 bases from J, with 5 bases between. This CDR3 is 14 amino acids long. The CDR3: CAWSVSANTGELFF. CDR3 in DNA: TGTGCCTGGAGTGTATCTGCGAACACCGGGGAGCTGTTTTTT.

The chain joins TRBV5-4 to TRBJ1-4, with 9 bases identical to TRBD1. Trimming removed 4 bases from V and 8 bases from J; junction bases left unmatched: 6. Germline loops: CDR1 SGHNT, CDR2 YYREEE (reference sequence). CDR3 length equals 14 residues. Written as DNA, the CDR3 is TGTGCCAGCAGCCGGGGACAGGGATTCGAAAAACTGTTTTTT. Protein product: CASSRGQGFEKLFF.

The chain recombines TRBV7-2 with TRBJ1-6; 7 bases map to TRBD1. The V gene's germline CDR1 is SGHTA and CDR2 FQGNSA. This CDR3 contains 14 residues. V shed 3 bases, J shed 6 bases, and the junction held 2 bases outside the gene matches. The DNA of the CDR3 is TGTGCCAGCAGCTTGGGACAGATTAATTCACCCCTCCACTTT. The encoded protein is CASSLGQINSPLHF.

The chain has TRBV7-2 and TRBJ2-7, with 9 bases aligning to TRBD2. Germline V gene sequence: CDR1 SGHTA, CDR2 FQGNSA. The CDR3 covers 16 residues. The ends lost 0 bases at V and 3 bases at J; junction bases unmatched: 6. CDR3 amino acids: CASSLAGAGGLYEQYF. As DNA, the CDR3 is TGTGCCAGCAGCTTAGCGGGAGCGGGGGGCCTCTACGAGCAGTACTTC.

The chain uses TRBV10-3 and TRBJ1-2; D not resolved. The V end was cut by 10 bases, the J end by 1 base, with 16 bases between. This CDR3 spans 14 amino acids. Germline V gives CDR1 ENHRY, CDR2 SYGVKD. CDR3 DNA sequence: TGTGCCACCCAGAGCCCTCGGGATAACTATGGCTACACCTTC. It is translated as CATQSPRDNYGYTF.

The CDR3 DNA reads as TGTGCCAGCAGCCAGGGGTTCGACTATGGCTACACCTTC. Protein product: CASSQGFDYGYTF. The V call is TRBV2, the J call TRBJ1-2; maybe TRBD1 (6 bases). V lost 6 bases and J 3 bases, leaving 11 bases between the germline ends. CDR1 is SNHLY, CDR2 FYNNEI, per germline. This CDR3 comprises 13 residues.

The V call is TRBV10-2, the J call TRBJ2-1; perhaps TRBD2 as D (7 bases). The CDR3 extends over 15 amino acids. CDR1 is WSHSY, CDR2 SAAADI, per germline. V lost 8 bases and J 8 bases, leaving 22 bases between the germline ends. The CDR3 region is CASLGGGPRSDEQFF. Written as DNA, the CDR3 is TGCGCCAGCCTTGGGGGGGGGCCCAGGTCCGATGAGCAGTTCTTC.

The chain recombines TRBV7-9 with TRBJ2-1, with 11 bases lining up with TRBD2. CDR3 size: 16 residues. The junction had 8 bases not matched to a gene; V was cut back by 5 bases and J by 5 bases. Germline V lookup: CDR1 SEHNR, CDR2 FQNEAQ (reference sequence). The CDR3 DNA reads as TGTGCCAGCAGCGATCTTCTAGCGGGGGGCGACAATGAGCAGTTCTTC. This encodes CASSDLLAGGDNEQFF.

The J gene is TRBJ1-1, the V gene TRBV27; D is unresolved. This CDR3 is 13 amino acids long. Per germline, CDR1 MNHEY and CDR2 SMNVEV (reference sequence). Trimming cost V 6 bases and J 10 bases, with 18 bases left between them. The CDR3 loop is CASRSAARGLAFF. CDR3 in DNA: TGTGCCAGCAGGTCGGCGGCGCGGGGTTTAGCTTTCTTT.

V gene TRBV21-1 combines with J gene TRBJ2-7; the D segment call TRBD1 is taken from the table without a DNA check. TRBV21-1 is labeled a pseudogene. The CDR3 sequence is 19 residues long. CDR3 DNA sequence: TGTGCCAGCAGCAAAGGAAATCCCGGACAGGTAAGAATATCCTACGAGCAGTACTTC. Translating gives CASSKGNPGQVRISYEQYF.

The chain uses TRBV4-3 and TRBJ1-2; perhaps TRBD1 as D (5 bases). From germline, CDR1 is LGHNA and CDR2 YSLEER. The CDR3 spans 14 residues. With 1 base removed from V and 2 bases from J, the gap between germline ends came to 8 bases. The DNA of the CDR3 is TGCGCCAGCAGCCAAGCGACAGCAAACTATGGCTACACCTTC. Translation: CASSQATANYGYTF.

This CDR3 is CASSGLAGGHAGTDTQYF. The CDR3 DNA sequence: TGTGCCAGCAGTGGACTAGCGGGGGGGCATGCTGGCACAGATACGCAGTATTTT. The chain recombines TRBV2 with TRBJ2-3; 14 nucleotides match TRBD2. Trimming cost V 4 bases and J 1 base; bases outside gene matches: 7. Germline loops: CDR1 SNHLY, CDR2 FYNNEI. The CDR3 is made up of 18 amino acids.